Below are 20 T cell receptor beta chains sequenced from a single sample in a study of blood T cell repertoires in COVID-19. Generated by immunoSEQ multiplex PCR, the TCRdb table keeps only in-frame clones and is missing some. This sample has 200,000 to 250,000 clones, with around 90% found just once. What was sequenced was peripheral blood. The source is a woman aged 70-85 years with active or convalescent COVID-19.

This chain joins TRBV19 and TRBJ1-2; D possibly corresponds to TRBD1 (5 bases). V lost 4 bases and J lost 8, with 17 bases in between. Per the germline V gene, CDR1 is LNHDA and CDR2 is SQIVND (reference sequence). This CDR3 region has 14 residues. CDR3 protein: CASSTPGPAAGYTF. In DNA, the CDR3 is TGTGCCAGTAGTACCCCAGGGCCTGCGGCGGGCTACACCTTC.

The chain carries TRBV6-2 or TRBV6-3 and TRBJ2-6; D uncertain. The CDR3 runs to 14 residues. Germline CDR1 MNHEY, CDR2 SVGEGT. The ends were cut back, 5 bases at V and 2 bases at J, with 7 bases in the middle. The CDR3, as DNA: TGTGCCAGCAGTCTGCTACCTGGGGCCAACGTCCTGACTTTC. Translation: CASSLLPGANVLTF.

The DNA for the CDR3 is TGCGCCAGCAGTGAAGGGGGTACCGGCCGGGTTGGAGGGCTGTTTTTT. Translation: CASSEGGTGRVGGLFF. This chain joins TRBV10-1 and TRBJ2-2; a possible D gene is TRBD1 (6 bases). Looked up from germline, CDR1 is WNHNN and CDR2 is SYGVQD (reference sequence). The CDR3 is 16 residues long. V was trimmed by 3 bases and J by 13 bases, leaving 24 bases between them.

The rearrangement uses TRBV2 and TRBJ1-1; D perhaps matches TRBD1 (5 bases). Germline values: CDR1 SNHLY, CDR2 FYNNEI. The germline V and J ends were trimmed by 8 bases and 8 bases, with 21 bases remaining between them. The length of the CDR3 is 14 residues. The CDR3 nucleotides are TGTGCCAGCGTATTGGGCAACCCTGGGGCAGAAGCTTTCTTT. Amino acid sequence: CASVLGNPGAEAFF.

Here the CDR3 DNA reads TGCGCCAGCAGCTTGAAGGAGAGGGAATACGGTAATGAAAAACTGTTTTTT. Translating it yields CASSLKEREYGNEKLFF. The V gene is TRBV5-1, the J gene TRBJ1-4; D is ambiguous. Trimming pared 1 base from V and 4 bases from J, leaving 17 bases between. This CDR3 spans 17 amino acids. CDR1 and CDR2 (germline): SGHRS, YFSETQ.

This clone was observed once. The chain couples TRBV7-2 to TRBJ2-3; 9 positions agree with TRBD2. V trimming: 0 bases; J trimming: 5 bases; junction bases outside the gene matches: 9. The CDR3 sequence is 17 residues long. CDR1 is SGHTA, CDR2 FQGNSA, per germline. The DNA of the CDR3 is TGTGCCAGCAGCTTAGCAAGCGCGGGGGGGCGTCAAGATACGCAGTATTTT. It is translated as CASSLASAGGRQDTQYF.

The CDR3 here is CASRPRDRGNYGYTF. The CDR3 bases are TGTGCCAGCAGGCCCCGGGACAGGGGAAACTATGGCTACACCTTC. The chain joins TRBV27 to TRBJ1-2; 10 nucleotides align to TRBD1. The ends lost 6 bases at V and 2 bases at J; junction bases unmatched: 6. The CDR3 spans 15 residues. The germline V gene has CDR1 MNHEY and CDR2 SMNVEV (reference sequence).

J is TRBJ2-7 and V is TRBV6-1; TRBD1 matches 7 bases. The CDR3 spans 14 residues. Germline V gene sequence: CDR1 MNHNS, CDR2 SASEGT. Trimming cost V 2 bases and J 5 bases; bases outside gene matches: 6. This CDR3 is CASSEQTGVHEQYF. CDR3 DNA sequence: TGTGCCAGCAGTGAACAAACAGGGGTCCACGAGCAGTACTTC.

The V gene is TRBV6-1, the J gene TRBJ1-6; no clear D gene. Germline values: CDR1 MNHNS, CDR2 SASEGT. The V gene lost 5 bases and the J gene lost 8 bases, with 7 bases spanning the gap. This CDR3 is built from 12 residues. The CDR3 is CASSYGDSPLHF. The CDR3 DNA reads TGTGCCAGCAGTTATGGAGATTCACCCCTCCACTTT.

This clone was counted many times. The V call is TRBV5-4, the J call TRBJ1-6, with TRBD1 matching 10 bases. Germline V gene data show CDR1 as SGHNT and CDR2 as YYREEE (reference sequence). V lost 3 bases to trimming and J lost 9 bases; unmatched junction nucleotides: 3. The CDR3 runs 14 residues. CDR3 nucleotides: TGTGCCAGCAGCTCCGGGACAGGGGTTTCACCCCTCCACTTT. As protein: CASSSGTGVSPLHF.

The chain carries TRBV7-8 and TRBJ1-4, with 10 bases fitting TRBD1. The CDR3 covers 16 residues. With V trimmed by 3 bases and J by 8 bases, 9 bases remained unmatched. Germline V lookup: CDR1 SGHVS, CDR2 FQNEAQ. This chain's CDR3 is CASSLVPGQGNEKLFF. CDR3 in DNA: TGTGCCAGCAGCTTGGTTCCGGGACAGGGGAACGAAAAACTGTTTTTT.

Written as DNA, the CDR3 is TGTGCCAGCAGCGACACTAGCCTCAGCACAGATACGCAGTATTTT. Its translation is CASSDTSLSTDTQYF. J is TRBJ2-3 and V is TRBV3-1 (or the pseudogene TRBV3-2), with TRBD2 as a possible D gene (6 bases). Between the trimmed V and J ends, which lost 5 bases and 0 bases, there was a span of 12 bases. This CDR3 has 15 amino acids. Germline lookup yields CDR1 LGHDT and CDR2 YNNKEL (reference sequence).

For this clone: The junction differs from germline at one of its ends, possibly a read error. The V gene is TRBV6-1, the J gene TRBJ1-1; D gene unclear. This CDR3 region has 14 residues. The germline CDR1 and CDR2 sequences are MNHNS and SASEGT. CDR3 loop: CASSKANRGTEAFF. CDR3 in DNA: TGTGCCAGCAGTAAAGCAAACAGAGGGACTGAAGCTTTCTTT.

The V call is TRBV2, the J call TRBJ2-7, with D possibly matching TRBD2 (6 bases). Trimming took 11 bases from V and 5 from J, leaving 22 bases between them. This CDR3 comprises 14 residues. Germline loops: CDR1 SNHLY, CDR2 FYNNEI. The CDR3 nucleotides read TGTGCCGGATCAACTCTACGCTCGGGAGACGAGCAGTACTTC. Protein: CAGSTLRSGDEQYF.

The sample holds a few counts of this clone. The V and J genes are TRBV5-1 and TRBJ1-6, with unresolved D. This CDR3 contains 12 residues. V was trimmed by 4 bases and J by 14 bases, leaving 13 bases between them. CDR1 is SGHRS and CDR2 is YFSETQ in the germline V gene. CDR3 sequence reads: CASSLDLGALHF. DNA of the CDR3: TGCGCCAGCAGCCTTGACCTCGGGGCCCTCCACTTT.

V is TRBV6-2 or TRBV6-3 and J is TRBJ1-1; unclear D gene. Per the germline V gene, CDR1 is MNHEY and CDR2 is SVGEGT. The germline V and J ends were trimmed by 4 bases and 0 bases, with 12 bases remaining between them. The CDR3 loop spans 15 amino acids. CDR3 DNA: TGTGCCAGCAGTTCGCCGGGGTCTCTGAACACTGAAGCTTTCTTT. Translation: CASSSPGSLNTEAFF.

V is TRBV5-5 and J is TRBJ1-2; D is ambiguous. Germline V gene sequence: CDR1 SGHKS, CDR2 YYEKEE (reference sequence). V lost 2 bases to trimming and J lost 6 bases, with 17 bases between them. This CDR3 spans 15 amino acids. CDR3 nucleotide sequence: TGTGCCAGCAGCTTTGAACCGGCTTACGGGGATGGCTACACCTTC. Translation gives CASSFEPAYGDGYTF.

The chain recombines TRBV9 with TRBJ1-6; no clear D. CDR1 is SGDLS, CDR2 YYNGEE, per germline. The CDR3 covers 19 residues. V was trimmed by 4 bases and J by 0 bases, leaving 20 bases between them. In DNA form, the CDR3 reads TGTGCCAGCAGCCAGTCGAGGGCGTTCGGTAGCTCCTATAATTCACCCCTCCACTTT. As protein: CASSQSRAFGSSYNSPLHF.

This clone was counted between two and nine times. The rearrangement joins TRBV19 to TRBJ1-4; possible D gene TRBD1, 6 bases. CDR3 length: 15 residues. Trimming stripped 2 bases from V and 1 base from J, with 8 bases between. Per the germline V gene, CDR1 is LNHDA and CDR2 is SQIVND (reference sequence). The CDR3 sequence: CASSILQGTNEKLFF. The CDR3 DNA is TGTGCCAGTAGTATATTACAGGGAACTAATGAAAAACTGTTTTTT. Drawing the rest from reference TRBV19 and TRBJ1-4, the complete variable domain is DGGITQSPKYLFRKEGQNVTLSCEQNLNHDAMYWYRQDPGQGLRLIYYSQIVNDFQKGDIAEGYSVSREKKESFPLTVTSAQKNPTAFYLCASSILQGTNEKLFFGSGTQLSVL.

This rearrangement joins TRBV4-3 to TRBJ1-5; the D gene is possibly TRBD1 (6 bases). The CDR3 runs 15 residues. Trimming stripped 2 bases from V and 4 bases from J, with 12 bases between. Germline lookup yields CDR1 LGHNA and CDR2 YSLEER. DNA for the CDR3: TGCGCCAGCAGCCAAAAACCCGGACAGAATCAGCCCCAGCATTTT. This gives the protein CASSQKPGQNQPQHF.